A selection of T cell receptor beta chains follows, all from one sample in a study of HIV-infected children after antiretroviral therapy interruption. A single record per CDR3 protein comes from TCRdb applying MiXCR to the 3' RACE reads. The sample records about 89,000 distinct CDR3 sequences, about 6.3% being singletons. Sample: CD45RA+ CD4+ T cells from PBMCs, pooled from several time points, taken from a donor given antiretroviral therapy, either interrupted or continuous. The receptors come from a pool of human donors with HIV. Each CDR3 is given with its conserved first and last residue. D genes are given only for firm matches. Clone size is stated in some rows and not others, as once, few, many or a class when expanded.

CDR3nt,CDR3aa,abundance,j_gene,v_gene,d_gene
TGCGCCAGCAGCTTAACGGGAGAGGTCTACGAGCAGTACTTC,CASSLTGEVYEQYF,.,TRBJ2-7,TRBV5-1,.
TGCAGCGTGGGGCGCACCGGGGAGCTGTTTTTT,CSVGRTGELFF,.,TRBJ2-2,TRBV29-1,.
TGTGCCAGCTCACCACAAGCAGGGAGGAGGGATACGCAGTATTTT,CASSPQAGRRDTQYF,many,TRBJ2-3,TRBV18,.
TGTGCCAGCAGGCGGGGGAGGACAGGGATGAACACTGAAGCTTTCTTT,CASRRGRTGMNTEAFF,many,TRBJ1-1,TRBV11-2,TRBD1
TGTGCCAGCAGCTTAAGGGACAGGGACACTGAAGCTTTCTTT,CASSLRDRDTEAFF,many,TRBJ1-1,TRBV5-4,TRBD1
TGTGCCAGCAGAAAGACAGGGGGCAATCAGCCCCAGCATTTT,CASRKTGGNQPQHF,many,TRBJ1-5,TRBV7-9,TRBD1
TGCAGTGCTAGATCCGGGACAGGGACTAACACTGAAGCTTTCTTT,CSARSGTGTNTEAFF,many,TRBJ1-1,TRBV20-1,TRBD1
TGTGCCAGCAGTGAATCGGGACGGGGGGATGAGCAGTTCTTC,CASSESGRGDEQFF,.,TRBJ2-1,TRBV6-1,TRBD2
TGTGCCAGTAGTCCCGGGACAGGGCAGTACTTC,CASSPGTGQYF,many,TRBJ2-7,TRBV19,TRBD1
TGTGCCAGCAGCTCCGGGACACGGACTAATTCACCCCTCCACTTT,CASSSGTRTNSPLHF,many,TRBJ1-6,TRBV5-5,.
TGTGCCAGCAGCCGGCCGGGCGCAACCTACAATGAGCAGTTCTTC,CASSRPGATYNEQFF,many,TRBJ2-1,TRBV5-6,.
TGTGCCAGCAGCTCAGATCGTGAAAAACTGTTTTTT,CASSSDREKLFF,.,TRBJ1-4,TRBV11-3,.
TGTGCCAGCAGGGGGCTCCTAGGTGGATGGGAGCAGTACTTC,CASRGLLGGWEQYF,many,TRBJ2-7,TRBV11-2,.
TGTGCCAGCAGTTTTCTAAGGAACACTGAAGCTTTCTTT,CASSFLRNTEAFF,.,TRBJ1-1,TRBV12-3/TRBV12-4,.
TGTGCCAGCAGTTTAAGGGCAGAGCATGTGGATTCACCCCTCCACTTT,CASSLRAEHVDSPLHF,many,TRBJ1-6,TRBV27,.
TGTGCCAGCAGCCGTGCTAGGATTCAGTACTTC,CASSRARIQYF,few,TRBJ2-4,TRBV3-1,.
TGCGCCAGCAGTTGGGGGACCCCCTCGAGCACCGGGGAGCTGTTTTTT,CASSWGTPSSTGELFF,many,TRBJ2-2,TRBV5-1,.
TGTGCCAGCAGCACCCGGACAGGGTGGACCGGGGAGCTGTTTTTT,CASSTRTGWTGELFF,many,TRBJ2-2,TRBV11-3,TRBD1
TGTGCCAGTAGGATTGGTCACACGACCGTTATCGAGACCCAGTACTTC,CASRIGHTTVIETQYF,many,TRBJ2-5,TRBV19,.
TGTGCCAGCAGCTTCCTAGGTCAGCTCTACGAGCAGTACTTC,CASSFLGQLYEQYF,many,TRBJ2-7,TRBV7-2,.
TGTGCCAGCACCACAATCCTCGCTGACAGGGGGGGAAACATTCAGTACTTC,CASTTILADRGGNIQYF,many,TRBJ2-4,TRBV7-9,TRBD1